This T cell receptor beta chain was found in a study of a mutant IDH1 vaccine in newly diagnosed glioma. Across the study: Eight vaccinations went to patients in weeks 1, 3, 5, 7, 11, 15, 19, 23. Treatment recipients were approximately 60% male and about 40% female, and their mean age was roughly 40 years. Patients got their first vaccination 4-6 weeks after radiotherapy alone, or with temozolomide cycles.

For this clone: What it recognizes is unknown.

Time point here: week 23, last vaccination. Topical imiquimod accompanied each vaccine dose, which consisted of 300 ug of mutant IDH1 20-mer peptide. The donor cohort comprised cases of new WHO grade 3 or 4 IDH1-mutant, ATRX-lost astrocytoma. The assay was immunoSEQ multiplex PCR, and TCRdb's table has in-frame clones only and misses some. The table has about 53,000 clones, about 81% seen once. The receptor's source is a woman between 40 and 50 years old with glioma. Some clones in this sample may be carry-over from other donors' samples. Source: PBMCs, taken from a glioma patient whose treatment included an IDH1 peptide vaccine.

The CDR3 DNA reads as TGTGCCAGAAGCGGGGGGACAGGGGGGACCTACGAGCAGTACTTC. Amino acids: CARSGGTGGTYEQYF. The V call is TRBV5-3, the J call TRBJ2-7; 11 bases are a match to TRBD1. TRBV5-3 is sorted into the ORF group, with uncertain function. The length of the CDR3 is 15 residues. V gave up 4 bases and J gave up 2 bases; unmatched junction bases: 5.